This TCR beta chain comes out of a study of shared clonotypes between healthy human individuals. V lost 4 bases to trimming and J lost 9 bases, with 16 bases between them. The CDR3 totals 15 residues. The germline V gene has CDR1 MNHNY and CDR2 SVGAGI (reference sequence). General study results and limits: Some naive CD4 clonotypes, around 4.9%, turned up in common across a handful of donors.

Assay used: immunoSEQ multiplex PCR; TCRdb lists only in-frame clones, some missing. The sample yields some 320,000 clones, around 87% seen once. In regard to this clone: Its antigen is unidentified.

This TCR came from a man between 18 and 35 years old in good health. Sequencing used memory CD8+ T cells sorted from blood. Specified subset: CD45RO+ cells pooled with CCR7-negative TemRA cells. The chain joins TRBV6-6 to TRBJ1-6; D gene uncertain. CDR3 DNA sequence: TGTGCCAGCAGTTCCCCCCCCGGGGTAGGTTCACCCCTCCACTTT. This gives the protein CASSSPPGVGSPLHF.